The TCR beta chain under discussion was sequenced for a study of T cells after yellow fever vaccination. Study context: Those fractions that held only low numbers of cells were prepared using the SMART-Seq v4 Ultra Low Input RNA kit.

TCRdb re-analysed the 5' RACE reads in MiXCR, keeping a single row per CDR3 protein. The repertoire holds about 170,000 distinct CDR3 sequences, about 11% seen once, with 35% to 40% in the top ten. Findings and caveats of the study: The secondary response was weaker but peaked faster, day 5 versus 15. Booster sampling recovered most clones from primary vaccination (approximately 97% CD4, around 88% CD8). From the bulk population, abundant clonotypes could contaminate and appear within FACS-sorted repertoires.

V lost 2 bases and J lost 0, with 10 bases in between. In germline, CDR1 is LGHNA, CDR2 YSLEER. This CDR3 comprises 15 residues. The table lists this clonotype with a few counts. Its cognate antigen is unknown. The TCR sequence derives from a man between 18 and 29 years old who received the YFV17D yellow fever vaccine. This chain uses TRBV4-3 with TRBJ1-1, with D unresolved. The source material was CD8+ T cells sorted from PBMCs, sampled 15 days after the yellow fever booster vaccination. In DNA, the CDR3 is TGCGCCAGCAGCCAAAGGACGGCTATGAACACTGAAGCTTTCTTT. Translation: CASSQRTAMNTEAFF.